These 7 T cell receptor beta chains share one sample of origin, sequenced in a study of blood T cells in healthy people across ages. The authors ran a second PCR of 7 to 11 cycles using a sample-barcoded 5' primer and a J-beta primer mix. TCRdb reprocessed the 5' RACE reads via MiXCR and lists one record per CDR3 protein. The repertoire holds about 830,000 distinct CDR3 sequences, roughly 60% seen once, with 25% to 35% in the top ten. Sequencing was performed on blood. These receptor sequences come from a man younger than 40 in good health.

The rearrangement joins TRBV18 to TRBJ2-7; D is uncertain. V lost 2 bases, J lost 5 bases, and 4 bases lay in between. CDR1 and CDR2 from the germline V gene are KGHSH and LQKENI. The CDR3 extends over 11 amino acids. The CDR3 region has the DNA TGTGCCAGCTCACCATTGCACGAGCAGTACTTC. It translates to CASSPLHEQYF.

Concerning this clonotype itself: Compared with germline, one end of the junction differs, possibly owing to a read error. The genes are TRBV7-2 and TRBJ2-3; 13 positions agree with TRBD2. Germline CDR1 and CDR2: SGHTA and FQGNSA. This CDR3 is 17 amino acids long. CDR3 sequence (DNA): TGTGTCAGCAGCACAGGACTAGCGGGGGTTCCCACAGATACGCAGTATTTT. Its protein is CVSSTGLAGVPTDTQYF.

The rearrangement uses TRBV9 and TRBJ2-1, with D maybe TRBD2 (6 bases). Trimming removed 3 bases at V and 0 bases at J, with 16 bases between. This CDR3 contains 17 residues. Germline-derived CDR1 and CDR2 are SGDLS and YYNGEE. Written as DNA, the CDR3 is TGTGCCAGCAGCGGTCGACTTAGCGGACACTCCTACAATGAGCAGTTCTTC. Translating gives CASSGRLSGHSYNEQFF. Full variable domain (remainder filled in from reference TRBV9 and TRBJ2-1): DSGVTQTPKHLITATGQRVTLRCSPRSGDLSVYWYQQSLDQGLQFLIQYYNGEERAKGNILERFSAQQFPDLHSELNLSSLELGDSALYFCASSGRLSGHSYNEQFFGPGTRLTVL.

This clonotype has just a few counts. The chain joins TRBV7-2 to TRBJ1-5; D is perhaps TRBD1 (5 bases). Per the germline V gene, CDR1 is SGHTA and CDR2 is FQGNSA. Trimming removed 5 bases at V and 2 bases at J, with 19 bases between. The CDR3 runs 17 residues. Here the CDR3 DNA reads TGTGCCAGCAGCCAGGGACGGTGGGGCAATGGCAATCAGCCCCAGCATTTT. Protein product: CASSQGRWGNGNQPQHF.

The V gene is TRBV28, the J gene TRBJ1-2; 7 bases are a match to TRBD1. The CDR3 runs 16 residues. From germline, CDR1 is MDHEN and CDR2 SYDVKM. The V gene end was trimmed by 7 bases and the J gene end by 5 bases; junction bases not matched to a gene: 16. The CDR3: CASNRGRGQPDYGYTF. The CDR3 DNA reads TGTGCCAGCAATAGGGGTCGGGGACAGCCTGATTATGGCTACACCTTC.

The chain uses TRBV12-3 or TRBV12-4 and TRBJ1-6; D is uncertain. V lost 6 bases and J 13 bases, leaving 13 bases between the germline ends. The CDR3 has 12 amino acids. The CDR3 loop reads CASRPTFSPLHF. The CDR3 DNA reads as TGTGCCAGCAGGCCCACCTTTAGTCCCCTCCACTTT.

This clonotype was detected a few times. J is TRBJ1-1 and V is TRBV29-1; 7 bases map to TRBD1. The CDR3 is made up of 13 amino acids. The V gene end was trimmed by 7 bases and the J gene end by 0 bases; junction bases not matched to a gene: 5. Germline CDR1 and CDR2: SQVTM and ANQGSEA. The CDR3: CSGRDRVNTEAFF. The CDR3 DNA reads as TGCAGCGGCCGGGACAGAGTGAACACTGAAGCTTTCTTT.